This T cell receptor beta chain comes out of a study of patients and donors after allogeneic stem cell transplantation. MiXCR was run by TCRdb on the RT-PCR reads, yielding one entry per CDR3 protein. The data show over 400,000 distinct CDR3 sequences, approximately 16% seen once. After removal of 3 bases from V and 2 bases from J, the junction contained 4 bases not matched to a gene. The CDR3 covers 15 residues. Germline V gene lookup returns CDR1 LNHDA and CDR2 SQIVND (reference sequence). This clonotype showed up just a few times. Sequenced material: blood, either unsorted or a sorted T cell fraction (not recorded which). V gene TRBV19 combines with J gene TRBJ1-1, with 9 bases that match TRBD1. This sequence originates from a human donor who was either an allogeneic HSCT recipient or a stem cell or donor lymphocyte infusion donor (not recorded which). It is not recorded whose cells these are; they may come from a transplant donor. The CDR3 protein is CASSIMTGGNTEAFF. In DNA form, the CDR3 reads TGTGCCAGTAGTATCATGACAGGGGGAAACACTGAAGCTTTCTTT.